Following are 18 T cell receptor beta chains from one sample sequenced in a study of blood T cell repertoires in COVID-19. The protocol was immunoSEQ multiplex PCR, while the TCRdb copy is restricted to in-frame clones and leaves out a portion. Of around 150,000 clones in the sample, 82% were seen once. The sample comprised PBMCs or T cells enriched from blood (not recorded which). These receptor sequences come from a man in his forties or fifties who had recovered from COVID-19.

In this sample, this clone turned up once. The chain is built from TRBV2 and TRBJ1-2; unclear D gene. V dropped 6 bases and J dropped 10 bases, with 12 bases sitting between them. Germline assignment: CDR1 SNHLY and CDR2 FYNNEI. CDR3 length equals 11 residues. The DNA of the CDR3 is TGTGCCAGCAGAGGAACGGGAATCTACACCTTC. Residues: CASRGTGIYTF.

This chain uses TRBV7-2 with TRBJ1-1, with a possible D match to TRBD1 (6 bases). The CDR3 spans 14 residues. Trimming removed 5 bases at V and 0 bases at J, with 10 bases between. Germline V gives CDR1 SGHTA, CDR2 FQGNSA. Here the CDR3 DNA reads TGTGCCAGCAGCAAGGGACATTTGAACACTGAAGCTTTCTTT. Translating it yields CASSKGHLNTEAFF. The full variable domain, with the rest looked up from reference TRBV7-2 and TRBJ1-1, is GAGVSQSPSNKVTEKGKDVELRCDPISGHTALYWYRQSLGQGLEFLIYFQGNSAPDKSGLPSDRFSAERTGGSVSTLTIQRTQQEDSAVYLCASSKGHLNTEAFFGQGTRLTVV.

V and J are TRBV5-1 and TRBJ2-7, with 14 bases fitting TRBD2. This CDR3 is 15 amino acids long. V shed 3 bases, J shed 2 bases, and the junction held 1 base outside the gene matches. CDR1 and CDR2 (germline): SGHRS, YFSETQ. The CDR3 bases are TGCGCCAGCAGCTGGGGACTAGCGGGAGCCTACGAGCAGTACTTC. Its protein product is CASSWGLAGAYEQYF.

The chain joins TRBV9 to TRBJ1-2, with 9 bases aligning to TRBD1. The V gene's germline CDR1 is SGDLS and CDR2 YYNGEE. The J segment lost 2 bases and the V segment lost 3 bases, leaving 5 bases of the junction unmatched. The CDR3 is made up of 15 amino acids. The CDR3 DNA reads TGTGCCAGCAGCGCCTACGGACAGGGGAACTATGGCTACACCTTC. Residues: CASSAYGQGNYGYTF.

This rearrangement joins TRBV5-5 to TRBJ1-1, with 10 bases that match TRBD1. V was pared by 2 bases and J by 1 base, with 2 bases of the junction left unmatched. The CDR3 is 15 residues long. Germline V CDR1 and CDR2: SGHKS, YYEKEE (reference sequence). This CDR3 reads CASSFGDRGNTEAFF. CDR3 nucleotides: TGTGCCAGCAGCTTCGGGGACAGGGGGAACACTGAAGCTTTCTTT.

This clone was picked up one time. The chain has TRBV12-3 or TRBV12-4 and TRBJ1-2, with D perhaps TRBD1 (5 bases). This CDR3 spans 13 amino acids. Trimming took off 3 bases at V and 6 bases at J, with 11 bases between the two ends. The CDR3 here is CASSFRGGDGYTF. The CDR3 DNA reads as TGTGCCAGCAGTTTTAGGGGAGGTGATGGCTACACCTTC.

This chain connects TRBV5-4 to TRBJ2-7, with 7 bases fitting TRBD2. Germline V gene lookup returns CDR1 SGHNT and CDR2 YYREEE (reference sequence). This CDR3 is built from 13 residues. Germline trimming cut 4 bases from V and 5 bases from J; bases unmatched to any gene: 6. The CDR3 is CASSGRASHEQYF. The CDR3 DNA sequence: TGTGCCAGCAGCGGGAGGGCCTCTCACGAGCAGTACTTC.

The chain joins TRBV19 to TRBJ2-7, with 12 positions matching TRBD2. The CDR3 is made up of 15 amino acids. Unmatched junction bases numbered 4, after V lost 3 bases and J lost 4 bases. Germline CDR1 reads LNHDA; CDR2 reads SQIVND (reference sequence). The CDR3 protein is CASSMPGTSGYEQYF. In nucleotides, the CDR3 is TGTGCCAGTAGTATGCCCGGGACTAGCGGGTACGAGCAGTACTTC.

The rearrangement joins TRBV11-1 to TRBJ1-4, with 11 bases lining up with TRBD1. V gave up 6 bases and J gave up 6 bases; unmatched junction bases: 3. The CDR3 is made up of 14 amino acids. Germline V gene sequence: CDR1 SGHAT, CDR2 FQDESV (reference sequence). The CDR3 loop reads CASSPGQGDEKLFF. The CDR3 bases are TGTGCCAGCAGTCCGGGACAGGGGGATGAAAAACTGTTTTTT.

This chain joins TRBV6-5 and TRBJ2-3; D is perhaps TRBD1 (6 bases). This CDR3 comprises 15 residues. Trimming took off 4 bases at V and 1 base at J, with 12 bases between the two ends. CDR1 and CDR2 (germline): MNHEY, SVGAGI. In DNA, the CDR3 is TGTGCCAGCAGTTTAAGCCAGGGGCGCACAGATACGCAGTATTTT. Translation: CASSLSQGRTDTQYF.

The genes are TRBV12-3 or TRBV12-4 and TRBJ1-6, with 8 bases that match TRBD1. V gave up 5 bases and J gave up 9 bases; unmatched junction bases: 3. The CDR3 has 13 residues. The CDR3 region has the DNA TGTGCCAGCAGTGTGGGACAGGTTTCACCCCTCCACTTT. It codes for CASSVGQVSPLHF.

This rearrangement joins TRBV7-8 to TRBJ1-4; TRBD1 agrees at 10 bases. This CDR3 comprises 15 residues. Trimming cost V 10 bases and J 1 base; bases outside gene matches: 6. Looked up from germline, CDR1 is SGHVS and CDR2 is FQNEAQ. The CDR3 nucleotides read TGTGCCACCTCCGACAGGGGGCGAACTAATGAAAAACTGTTTTTT. This codes for CATSDRGRTNEKLFF.

The chain is built from TRBV19 and TRBJ2-1, with D perhaps matching TRBD2 (6 bases). The CDR3 consists of 15 residues. V dropped 3 bases and J dropped 4 bases, with 13 bases sitting between them. Germline V gives CDR1 LNHDA, CDR2 SQIVND (reference sequence). CDR3: CASSIMTSRYNEQFF. DNA for the CDR3: TGTGCCAGTAGTATCATGACTAGTAGGTACAATGAGCAGTTCTTC.

This clone showed up just once. The V gene is TRBV3-1 (or the pseudogene TRBV3-2), the J gene TRBJ2-1; TRBD2 agrees at 14 bases. There are 19 residues in the CDR3. The ends lost 1 base at V and 0 bases at J; junction bases unmatched: 5. Per the germline V gene, CDR1 is LGHDT and CDR2 is YNNKEL (reference sequence). The CDR3 region has the DNA TGTGCCAGCAGCCAAGGTCGACTAGCGGGGGGGAGCTCCTACAATGAGCAGTTCTTC. This encodes CASSQGRLAGGSSYNEQFF.

V usage is TRBV28 and J usage is TRBJ2-3, with 12 bases aligning to TRBD2. The junction had 10 bases not matched to a gene; V was cut back by 6 bases and J by 3 bases. The germline CDR1 and CDR2 sequences are MDHEN and SYDVKM. The CDR3 spans 17 residues. Written as DNA, the CDR3 is TGTGCCAGCAGCCGAGCTAGCGGGGGGGCCCGGACAGATACGCAGTATTTT. This sequence encodes CASSRASGGARTDTQYF. Full variable domain (rest looked up from reference TRBV28 and TRBJ2-3): DVKVTQSSRYLVKRTGEKVFLECVQDMDHENMFWYRQDPGLGLRLIYFSYDVKMKEKGDIPEGYSVSREKKERFSLILESASTNQTSMYLCASSRASGGARTDTQYFGPGTRLTVL.

The V call is TRBV3-1 (or the pseudogene TRBV3-2), the J call TRBJ1-1; 7 nucleotides match TRBD1. J gave up 3 bases and V 2 bases, and 6 bases lay outside the gene matches. The CDR3 consists of 15 residues. Germline CDR1 LGHDT, CDR2 YNNKEL (reference sequence). Written as DNA, the CDR3 is TGTGCCAGCAGCCAATCGGACAGGCTATACACTGAAGCTTTCTTT. Its translation is CASSQSDRLYTEAFF.

The gene calls are TRBV28 and TRBJ1-2; 10 bases align to TRBD1. V trimming: 2 bases; J trimming: 8 bases; junction bases outside the gene matches: 5. The CDR3 loop spans 14 amino acids. Germline-derived CDR1 and CDR2 are MDHEN and SYDVKM. CDR3 loop: CASSLRDRGYGYTF. The CDR3 coding sequence is TGTGCCAGCAGTTTACGGGACAGGGGATACGGCTACACCTTC.

The chain has TRBV20-1 and TRBJ1-1, with TRBD1 as a possible D gene (5 bases). CDR3 length equals 11 residues. Per the germline V gene, CDR1 is DFQATT and CDR2 is SNEGSKA (reference sequence). As DNA, the CDR3 is TGCAGACCTACAGGATCCACTGAAGCTTTCTTT. It is translated as CRPTGSTEAFF.